The 32 T cell receptor beta chains below come from one sample, sequenced in a study of T-cell memory formation after mild COVID-19. TCRdb itself ran the 5' RACE reads through MiXCR, one entry per CDR3 protein. The sample contains around 250,000 distinct CDR3 sequences, 16% of which appear only once. Sequenced input: PBMCs or a T cell subset sorted from them (not recorded which). The receptors shown here come from a man between 18 and 35 years old who had mild COVID-19 (a few samples of this study predate the infection). Cell type and time point are not known.

The gene calls are TRBV24-1 and TRBJ2-5; D possibly uses TRBD1 or TRBD2 (5 bases each). Germline-derived CDR1 and CDR2 are KGHDR and SFDVKD. V lost 3 bases and J lost 5, with 9 bases in between. The CDR3 has 13 amino acids. In nucleotides, the CDR3 is TGTGCCACCAGTGATGGGACGCGGGAGACCCAGTACTTC. Translation gives CATSDGTRETQYF.

This clonotype appeared a few times. The chain uses TRBV5-1 and TRBJ1-1, with TRBD1 identical over 7 bases. Looked up from germline, CDR1 is SGHRS and CDR2 is YFSETQ. The CDR3 has 15 residues. J gave up 4 bases and V 0 bases, and 6 bases lay outside the gene matches. CDR3 residues: CASSLGDSVPTEAFF. The CDR3 bases are TGCGCCAGCAGCTTGGGGGACAGTGTCCCCACTGAAGCTTTCTTT.

Only a few counts were recorded for this clonotype. V is TRBV2 and J is TRBJ1-1, with unresolved D. V lost 6 bases to trimming and J lost 5 bases, with 13 bases between them. The CDR3 is 13 residues long. Germline V gives CDR1 SNHLY, CDR2 FYNNEI. CDR3 nucleotides: TGTGCCAGCAGCAACCCAACTTGGACTGAAGCTTTCTTT. It encodes CASSNPTWTEAFF.

The chain recombines TRBV15 with TRBJ2-7; D gene ambiguous. The V end was cut by 6 bases, the J end by 3 bases, with 9 bases between. The CDR3 contains 12 residues. Germline CDR1 and CDR2: LNHNV and YYDKDF (reference sequence). CDR3 in amino acids: CATRTALYEQYV. DNA for the CDR3: TGTGCCACCAGAACAGCGCTCTACGAGCAGTACGTC.

Only one count was recorded for this clonotype. The rearrangement uses TRBV20-1 and TRBJ1-2; no reliable D call. The germline V and J ends were trimmed by 1 base and 6 bases, with 9 bases remaining between them. This CDR3 comprises 12 residues. Germline assignment: CDR1 DFQATT and CDR2 SNEGSKA (reference sequence). CDR3 sequence (DNA): TGCAGTGCTAGAGCGGCAGCAAATGGCTACACCTTC. Protein: CSARAAANGYTF.

The chain combines TRBV27 with TRBJ2-5, with 10 bases matching TRBD1. The length of the CDR3 is 15 residues. V gave up 6 bases and J gave up 1 base; unmatched junction bases: 5. Germline values: CDR1 MNHEY, CDR2 SMNVEV (reference sequence). This CDR3 reads CASRRDRGGQETQYF. The CDR3 bases are TGTGCCAGCAGGCGGGACAGGGGAGGCCAAGAGACCCAGTACTTC.

The V call is TRBV27, the J call TRBJ2-2, with D possibly being TRBD2 (6 bases). Germline-derived CDR1 and CDR2 are MNHEY and SMNVEV (reference sequence). The CDR3 contains 15 residues. V lost 2 bases and J lost 5, with 12 bases in between. The CDR3 here is CASSLMGGETGELFF. The CDR3 nucleotides read TGTGCCAGCAGTTTAATGGGGGGAGAAACCGGGGAGCTGTTTTTT.

This clonotype was detected a few times. The chain combines TRBV6-1 with TRBJ2-7; a weak D match, TRBD1 (6 bases). The CDR3 spans 12 residues. Germline loops: CDR1 MNHNS, CDR2 SASEGT. Between the trimmed V and J ends, which lost 2 bases and 6 bases, there was a span of 8 bases. CDR3 nucleotides: TGTGCCAGCAGTGAAAGGGGGAGCGAGCAGTACTTC. This sequence encodes CASSERGSEQYF.

The rearrangement links TRBV20-1 to TRBJ1-2; 10 bases are shared with TRBD1. Per germline, CDR1 DFQATT and CDR2 SNEGSKA (reference sequence). V was pared by 3 bases and J by 7 bases, with 8 bases of the junction left unmatched. CDR3 length: 14 residues. The CDR3 sequence: CSARGDRGGSGYTF. The CDR3 nucleotides are TGCAGTGCTAGGGGGGACAGGGGTGGTAGTGGCTACACCTTC.

The rearrangement links TRBV6-5 to TRBJ2-2, with TRBD2 as a possible D gene (6 bases). The V end was cut by 1 base, the J end by 6 bases, with 15 bases between. There are 16 residues in the CDR3. Looked up from germline, CDR1 is MNHEY and CDR2 is SVGAGI. The CDR3 DNA follows: TGTGCCAGCAGTTACTGGAGGGCGGGATTTCCCGGGGAGCTGTTTTTT. It yields the protein CASSYWRAGFPGELFF.

The rearrangement joins TRBV7-9 to TRBJ2-1; the D is unclear. This CDR3 comprises 8 residues. The germline gives CDR1 SEHNR, CDR2 FQNEAQ (reference sequence). V lost 9 bases to trimming and J lost 9 bases, with 3 bases between them. In DNA, the CDR3 is TGTGCCAGTAGTGAGCAGTTCTTC. Translated: CASSEQFF.

This chain connects TRBV7-6 to TRBJ2-3; tentatively, D is TRBD2 (6 bases). Trimming left V 4 bases short and J 4 bases short, with 18 bases between. This CDR3 is 16 amino acids long. The germline CDR1 and CDR2 sequences are SGHVS and FNYEAQ. In DNA form, the CDR3 reads TGTGCCAGCAGCTACGGGACTCCCGCTTTGCCAGATACGCAGTATTTT. Translation: CASSYGTPALPDTQYF.

This clonotype came up a few times. The gene calls are TRBV28 and TRBJ2-5; no firm D call. The germline gives CDR1 MDHEN, CDR2 SYDVKM. Trimming removed 5 bases at V and 5 bases at J, with 18 bases between. CDR3 length: 15 amino acids. The CDR3, as DNA: TGTGCCAGCAGTCTCCAGCTTATGTTGGGTGAGACCCAGTACTTC. Translation gives CASSLQLMLGETQYF.

In its sample, this clonotype was seen a few times. The J gene is TRBJ1-2, the V gene TRBV7-3, with TRBD1 as a possible D gene (6 bases). This CDR3 has 13 amino acids. Per the germline V gene, CDR1 is SGHTA and CDR2 is FQGTGA. V was clipped by 1 base and J by 7 bases, with 10 bases between them. The CDR3 is CASSLSQGLGYTF. The CDR3 nucleotides read TGTGCCAGCAGCTTAAGTCAGGGGCTTGGCTACACCTTC. Filled out from reference TRBV7-3 and TRBJ1-2, the complete variable domain reads GAGVSQTPSNKVTEKGKYVELRCDPISGHTALYWYRQSLGQGPEFLIYFQGTGAADDSGLPNDRFFAVRPEGSVSTLKIQRTERGDSAVYLCASSLSQGLGYTFGSGTRLTVV.

The rearrangement joins TRBV2 to TRBJ2-2; 7 nucleotides match TRBD2. Trimming removed 7 bases from V and 0 bases from J; junction bases left unmatched: 11. Germline loops: CDR1 SNHLY, CDR2 FYNNEI. CDR3 length equals 17 residues. The CDR3 loop reads CASTGGSGGANTGELFF. CDR3 nucleotide sequence: TGTGCCAGCACCGGGGGGAGTGGAGGGGCGAACACCGGGGAGCTGTTTTTT.

The sample holds many counts of this clonotype. The gene calls are TRBV11-2 and TRBJ2-3; TRBD2 aligns across 11 bases. V lost 2 bases to trimming and J lost 5 bases; unmatched junction nucleotides: 15. This CDR3 is built from 19 residues. Germline V gene data show CDR1 as SGHAT and CDR2 as FQNNGV. CDR3 nucleotide sequence: TGTGCCAGCAGCTTAAATTACGACACTAGCGGGGGAAACCTAGATACGCAGTATTTT. Translated, it gives CASSLNYDTSGGNLDTQYF.

The V and J genes are TRBV18 and TRBJ2-5; 7 nucleotides agree with TRBD2. The length of the CDR3 is 17 residues. With 3 bases clipped from V and 5 bases from J, the junction kept 15 bases outside the gene matches. Germline CDR1 is KGHSH and CDR2 is LQKENI. CDR3 amino acids: CASSPLYLAEIGETQYF. CDR3 sequence (DNA): TGTGCCAGCTCACCGTTATACCTAGCGGAAATCGGGGAGACCCAGTACTTC.

This clonotype was seen a few times. The CDR3 coding sequence is TGCAGTGCTAGAGATCGTAATTGGGGCGGCAATAATTCACCCCTCCACTTT. This encodes CSARDRNWGGNNSPLHF. The chain recombines TRBV20-1 with TRBJ1-6, with D maybe TRBD1 (5 bases). Germline CDR1 DFQATT, CDR2 SNEGSKA (reference sequence). This CDR3 spans 17 amino acids. Deletions cut 0 bases from V and 5 bases from J, with 17 bases between.

This clonotype was counted only a few times. The chain carries TRBV7-8 and TRBJ1-1, with TRBD1 identical over 7 bases. V gave up 5 bases and J gave up 7 bases; unmatched junction bases: 7. The CDR3 is 13 amino acids. The V gene's germline CDR1 is SGHVS and CDR2 FQNEAQ. The CDR3 protein is CASSRQGGGEAFF. The CDR3 coding sequence is TGTGCCAGCAGCAGACAGGGAGGGGGTGAAGCTTTCTTT. The whole variable domain, remainder taken from reference TRBV7-8 and TRBJ1-1, is GAGVSQSPRYKVAKRGQDVALRCDPISGHVSLFWYQQALGQGPEFLTYFQNEAQLDKSGLPSDRFFAERPEGSVSTLKIQRTQQEDSAVYLCASSRQGGGEAFFGQGTRLTVV.

This clonotype was picked up a small number of times. The rearrangement joins TRBV7-6 to TRBJ2-3; D call uncertain. Trimming removed 5 bases from V and 0 bases from J, with 9 bases in between. Germline V gene sequence: CDR1 SGHVS, CDR2 FNYEAQ. There are 14 residues in the CDR3. The CDR3 DNA reads TGTGCCAGCAGCCCCCAGACTAGCACAGATACGCAGTATTTT. It codes for CASSPQTSTDTQYF.

This clonotype was recorded a few times. This chain joins TRBV6-2 or TRBV6-3 and TRBJ1-1; 8 bases line up with TRBD1. V shed 6 bases, J shed 0 bases, and the junction held 6 bases outside the gene matches. In germline, CDR1 is MNHEY, CDR2 SVGEGT. CDR3 length: 15 amino acids. The CDR3 DNA follows: TGTGCCAGCAGCCCCTGGGGACAGGTGAACACTGAAGCTTTCTTT. Translating gives CASSPWGQVNTEAFF.

This clonotype was seen repeatedly, ten times or more. V and J are TRBV20-1 and TRBJ2-5; possibly TRBD1 for D (6 bases). Germline loops: CDR1 DFQATT, CDR2 SNEGSKA (reference sequence). V lost 4 bases and J lost 3, with 15 bases in between. The CDR3 is 14 residues long. The CDR3: CSATTGTSEETQYF. CDR3 nucleotide sequence: TGCAGTGCTACAACCGGGACATCCGAAGAGACCCAGTACTTC.

This chain joins TRBV9 and TRBJ2-7; D is unresolved. Germline V gene data show CDR1 as SGDLS and CDR2 as YYNGEE. V lost 3 bases and J 1 base, leaving 11 bases between the germline ends. CDR3 length: 14 residues. CDR3 nucleotide sequence: TGTGCCAGCAGCGCGACCGAGGAGTCCTACGAGCAGTACTTC. This codes for CASSATEESYEQYF.

V and J are TRBV30 and TRBJ1-5, with D perhaps TRBD1 (5 bases). V was trimmed by 2 bases and J by 9 bases, leaving 11 bases between them. The V gene's germline CDR1 is GTSNPN and CDR2 SVGIG (reference sequence). CDR3 size: 12 residues. The DNA for the CDR3 is TGTGCCTGGAGTTTATCGGGGGGGCCCCAGCATTTT. It yields the protein CAWSLSGGPQHF.

This clonotype was observed many times. This sequence joins TRBV5-1 and TRBJ2-1; 10 bases agree with TRBD1. Losses at the gene ends were 4 bases for V and 9 bases for J; bases not matched to a gene: 16. The CDR3 sequence is 17 residues long. CDR1 SGHRS and CDR2 YFSETQ come from the germline V gene. The CDR3 sequence is CASSGSPIRDRGGEQFF. CDR3 DNA: TGCGCCAGCAGCGGATCTCCCATTAGGGACAGGGGCGGTGAGCAGTTCTTC.

This clonotype was found a few times. The chain has TRBV25-1 and TRBJ2-7; TRBD1 agrees at 7 bases. Germline assignment: CDR1 MGHDK and CDR2 SYGVNS. The V and J ends lost 2 bases and 1 base, in that order; junction bases with no gene match: 2. The CDR3 extends over 14 amino acids. Written as DNA, the CDR3 is TGTGCCAGCAGTGAACCGGGACAGTCCTACGAGCAGTACGTC. It codes for CASSEPGQSYEQYV.

The J gene is TRBJ1-5, the V gene TRBV7-2, with D unclear. The CDR3 has 14 residues. Germline V lookup: CDR1 SGHTA, CDR2 FQGNSA. Trimming left V 1 base short and J 6 bases short, with 10 bases between. The CDR3, as DNA: TGTGCCAGCAGCTTAGGTATTGGAAGTCAGCCCCAGCATTTT. Encoded protein: CASSLGIGSQPQHF.

The V and J genes are TRBV19 and TRBJ2-7, with 9 bases matching TRBD1. This CDR3 contains 11 residues. CDR1 is LNHDA and CDR2 is SQIVND in the germline V gene (reference sequence). Losses at the gene ends were 9 bases for V and 7 bases for J; bases not matched to a gene: 4. The CDR3 loop is CASTDRGEQYF. The CDR3 bases are TGTGCCAGCACGGACAGGGGAGAGCAGTACTTC.

The chain uses TRBV21-1 and TRBJ2-2; the D call TRBD2 from the table was never checked on the DNA. TRBV21-1 is a pseudogene. The CDR3 runs to 16 residues. In nucleotides, the CDR3 is TGTGCCAGCAGCAAACGGCCCGCGGGGTACACCGGGGAGCTGTTTTTT. Translating gives CASSKRPAGYTGELFF.

This clonotype was counted only a few times. The chain carries TRBV7-9 and TRBJ1-2; D perhaps matches TRBD1 (5 bases). Germline CDR1 is SEHNR and CDR2 is FQNEAQ (reference sequence). V shed 1 base and J shed 5 bases, with 14 bases lying between them. The CDR3 covers 15 residues. The DNA for the CDR3 is TGTGCCAGCAGCTTAGGCGCGGCAGGGAGATATGGCTACACCTTC. Protein: CASSLGAAGRYGYTF.

This clonotype was seen a handful of times. This chain uses TRBV6-2 or TRBV6-3 with TRBJ1-2; D is unclear. The V gene lost 2 bases and the J gene lost 5 bases, with 18 bases spanning the gap. Germline CDR1 MNHEY, CDR2 SVGEGT. The CDR3 consists of 16 residues. DNA for the CDR3: TGTGCCAGCAGTTACACCTCCCGCCTGATCGAGTATGGCTACACCTTC. As protein: CASSYTSRLIEYGYTF.

V is TRBV7-2 and J is TRBJ1-2; 8 bases are shared with TRBD1. CDR1 and CDR2 from the germline V gene are SGHTA and FQGNSA. Germline trimming cut 0 bases from V and 5 bases from J; bases unmatched to any gene: 8. The CDR3 extends over 16 amino acids. The CDR3: CASSLAVQGANYGYTF. The CDR3 nucleotides read TGTGCCAGCAGCTTAGCCGTGCAGGGGGCGAATTATGGCTACACCTTC.